The rows below give T cell receptor beta chains drawn from one sample of a study of cytomegalovirus exposure and HLA in healthy donors. TCRdb's table, derived via immunoSEQ multiplex PCR, lists solely in-frame clones and lacks some. The sample carries about 330,000 clones, roughly 87% recorded once. The sequencing input was PBMCs. The receptors were gathered from a woman in her thirties in good health and CMV-seropositive. Both conserved end residues are part of each CDR3. Each record gives: V gene, clone size, J gene, CDR3 protein. Clone size is not always given. Where it is, it says once, few, many or a class for expanded clones.

TRBV9	.	TRBJ1-2	CASSVGLLTGNYGYTF
TRBV30	.	TRBJ1-4	CAWTVLNEKLFF
TRBV2	once	TRBJ2-3	CASRLTGKVTDTQYF
TRBV7-6	.	TRBJ2-7	CASSLETGGTYEQYF
TRBV7-9	.	TRBJ2-7	CASSLGRAYEQYF
TRBV10-3	.	TRBJ2-7	CAISEEVGPYEQYF
TRBV30	.	TRBJ1-1	CAWDRVGTEAFF
TRBV9	.	TRBJ2-2	CASSVPLRQGMNTGELFF
TRBV7-9	.	TRBJ2-7	CASSLSSYEQYF
TRBV27	.	TRBJ1-6	CASSLYAGSDSYNSPLHF
TRBV7-2	.	TRBJ2-1	CASSLRREKGNEQFF
TRBV27	.	TRBJ1-1	CASSSGGTEAFF
TRBV6-5	.	TRBJ2-2	CASAQPNTGELFF
TRBV5-1	.	TRBJ1-2	CASSLEAGLRDYTF
TRBV5-1	.	TRBJ2-1	CASQSGRASGEQFF
TRBV19	.	TRBJ1-4	CASSLWAGREKLFF
TRBV7-9	few	TRBJ2-7	CASSSGITYEQYF
TRBV23-1	.	TRBJ2-7	CASSQSPIFYEQYF
TRBV7-9	.	TRBJ2-3	CASSSTGGTGGWADTQYF
TRBV5-3	.	TRBJ2-3	CARSLVGLAEDTDTQYF
TRBV7-9	.	TRBJ2-7	CASSLEGQGKQYF
TRBV19	.	TRBJ2-1	CASSLRTSGYNEQFF
TRBV21-1	.	TRBJ1-2	CASSSRDRTNYGYTF